The rows below give T cell receptor beta chains drawn from one sample of a study of blood T cell repertoires in COVID-19. The method was immunoSEQ multiplex PCR; TCRdb's version includes in-frame clones alone and lacks a portion of them. This sample has 200,000 to 250,000 clones, with approximately 83% found just once. The sample comprised peripheral blood. These receptors were obtained from a human donor in a cohort sampled during active COVID-19. Each CDR3 is given with its conserved first and last residue. Each record gives: J gene, V gene, clone size, D gene, CDR3 DNA, CDR3 protein. The D gene is left open where the match is weak. For some rows the clone size is stated as once, few or many, or as a class when expanded; others skip it.

TRBJ1-5 TRBV5-1 NA TRBD1 TGCGCCAGCAGCACCGGGACAGGGCTTCAGCCCCAGCATTTT CASSTGTGLQPQHF
TRBJ2-3 TRBV21-1 once NA TGTGCCAGCACCTCCGGGACAGGGGCGCAAGATACGCAGTATTTT CASTSGTGAQDTQYF
TRBJ2-5 TRBV3-1/TRBV3-2 NA TRBD2 TGTGCCAGCAGCCAAGATTTGAGCGGGGGTTCCCAAGAGACCCAGTACTTC CASSQDLSGGSQETQYF
TRBJ1-1 TRBV9 NA TRBD1 TGTGCCAGCAGCGTGGATTCGGGACAGAGAACTGAAGCTTTCTTT CASSVDSGQRTEAFF
TRBJ1-5 TRBV20-1 NA TRBD1 TGCAGTGCTAGTAGGGGGCCTAGCAATCAGCCCCAGCATTTT CSASRGPSNQPQHF
TRBJ2-3 TRBV6-4 few TRBD1 TGTGCCAGCAGCTTGGACAGGGAGAGCACAGATACGCAGTATTTT CASSLDRESTDTQYF
TRBJ2-6 TRBV19 NA TRBD1 TGTGCCAGTAGTATTGGTCCCGGACAGGTGGCGTCTTTC CASSIGPGQVASF
TRBJ1-5 TRBV3-1/TRBV3-2 once NA TGTGCCAGCAGCCAAGATATGGGGGGAGATCAGCCCCAGCATTTT CASSQDMGGDQPQHF
TRBJ2-7 TRBV5-5 few NA TGTGCCAGCAGCCCCCGACAGGTTGTTTCCTACGAGCAGTACTTC CASSPRQVVSYEQYF
TRBJ2-1 TRBV5-1 NA NA TGCGCCAGCAGCTTGGGACAATCCTACAATGAGCAGTTCTTC CASSLGQSYNEQFF
TRBJ1-5 TRBV6-5 once NA TGTGCCAGCACGAACAGTCAGCCCCAGCATTTT CASTNSQPQHF
TRBJ2-5 TRBV9 few TRBD1 TGTGCCAGCAGCGTAGCCACAGGGGGCGGCGAGACCCAGTACTTC CASSVATGGGETQYF
TRBJ1-6 TRBV2 NA NA TGTGCCAGTAAAAGGGGGAGCAGTTATGAGAATTCACCCCTCCACTTT CASKRGSSYENSPLHF
TRBJ1-6 TRBV5-6 NA NA TGTGCCAGCAGCCCCGGGGGAGGTTATTCACCCCTCCACTTT CASSPGGGYSPLHF
TRBJ1-1 TRBV30 NA TRBD1 TGTGCCGGGAAGAGACAGGGGCCTTACACTGAAGCTTTCTTT CAGKRQGPYTEAFF
TRBJ2-6 TRBV5-1 NA TRBD1 TGCGCCAGCAGCTTGGTAGGACAGGGGGCTGTCGGGGCCAACGTCCTGACTTTC CASSLVGQGAVGANVLTF
TRBJ2-7 TRBV5-1 once NA TGCGCCAGCAGCTTGATGACAGGATTTTCTTACGAGCAGTACTTC CASSLMTGFSYEQYF
TRBJ2-1 TRBV6-4 few TRBD2 TGTGCCAGCAGTGACTCGAGAGGGACTAGCGTCAATGAGCAGTTCTTC CASSDSRGTSVNEQFF
TRBJ2-3 TRBV11-2 NA TRBD2 TGTGCCAGCAGCTTTCGCGGGAGGGCTGGCACAGATACGCAGTATTTT CASSFRGRAGTDTQYF
TRBJ2-5 TRBV19 NA NA TGTGCCAGTAGTAATCGACAGAAAGAGACCCAGTACTTC CASSNRQKETQYF
TRBJ2-3 TRBV29-1 few NA TGCAGCGTGGAACAGGGTAAAGGTTCCTCAGATACGCAGTATTTT CSVEQGKGSSDTQYF
TRBJ2-7 TRBV5-1 NA NA TGCGCCAGCAGCGTCAGGGGCGCGGGCGAGCAGTACTTC CASSVRGAGEQYF
TRBJ2-7 TRBV5-6 once NA TGTGCCAGCAGCAACTGGGGGGTCCCTTCCTACGAGCAGTACTTC CASSNWGVPSYEQYF
TRBJ1-2 TRBV15 NA NA TGTGCCACCAGCAGAGGGACAGCCGGAAGAGCTAACTATGGCTACACCTTC CATSRGTAGRANYGYTF
TRBJ1-5 TRBV19 NA NA TGTGCCAGTAGCTGGGGCAGGGAGGTTCCCCAGCATTTT CASSWGREVPQHF
TRBJ2-1 TRBV5-1 NA NA TGCGCCAGCAGCGTGGACAGCTACAATGAGCAGTTCTTC CASSVDSYNEQFF
TRBJ2-1 TRBV10-3 NA NA TGTGCCACCCAGGAGGAAGGTAGTGAGCAGTTCTTC CATQEEGSEQFF